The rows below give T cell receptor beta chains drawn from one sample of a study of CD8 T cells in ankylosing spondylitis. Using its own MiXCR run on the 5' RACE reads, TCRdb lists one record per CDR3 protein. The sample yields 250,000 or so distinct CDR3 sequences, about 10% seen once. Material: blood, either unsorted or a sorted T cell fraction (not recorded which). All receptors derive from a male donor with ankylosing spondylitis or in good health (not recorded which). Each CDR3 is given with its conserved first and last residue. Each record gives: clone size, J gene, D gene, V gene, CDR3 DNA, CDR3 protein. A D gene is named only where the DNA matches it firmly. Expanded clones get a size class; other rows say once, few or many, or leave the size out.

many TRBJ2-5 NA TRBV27 TGTGCCAGCAGTCCCTCTTTTGAGGTCTCGCAAGAGACCCAGTACTTC CASSPSFEVSQETQYF
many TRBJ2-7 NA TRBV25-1 TGTGCCACCTCCTCGCGAGGGGAGGAGAACTACGAGCAGTACTTC CATSSRGEENYEQYF
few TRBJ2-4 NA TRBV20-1 TGCAGTGCTATAAGAGGGGTAGCCAAAAACATTCAGTACTTC CSAIRGVAKNIQYF
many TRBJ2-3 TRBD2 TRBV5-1 TGCGCCAGCAGCCCCGGGGGGGGCAGGGCGGCAGATACGCAGTATTTT CASSPGGGRAADTQYF
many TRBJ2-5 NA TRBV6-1 TGTGCCAGCAGCCTCAGAACGTTCCAAGAGACCCAGTACTTC CASSLRTFQETQYF
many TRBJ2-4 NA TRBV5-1 TGCGCCAGCAGCTTGCCCCCCAATCGGCTTGGGGGCCAAAACATTCAGTACTTC CASSLPPNRLGGQNIQYF
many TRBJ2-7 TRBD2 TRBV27 TGTGCCAGCTCATCCGGCGGGAGGCAGTACGAGCAGTACTTC CASSSGGRQYEQYF
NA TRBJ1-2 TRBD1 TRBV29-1 TGCAGCGTTGAAGGGACCAGGGACAGGGACTATGGCTACACCTTC CSVEGTRDRDYGYTF
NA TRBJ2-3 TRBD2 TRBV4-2 TGTGCCAGCGGCCGGGCGGGAGGGCCAGATACGCAGTATTTT CASGRAGGPDTQYF
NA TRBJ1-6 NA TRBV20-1 TGCAGTGCTAGAGATGCCCCCAGCTCACCCCTCAACTTT CSARDAPSSPLNF
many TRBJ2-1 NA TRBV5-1 TGCGCCAGCAGCTTGGGGGGGCCAGGCCCCGGGGTCAATGAGCAGTTCTTC CASSLGGPGPGVNEQFF
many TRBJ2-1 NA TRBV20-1 TGCAGTGCCTCCTACAATGAGCAGTTCTTC CSASYNEQFF
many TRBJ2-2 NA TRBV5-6 TGTGCCACCTCACATCCCGAGGAAGGGGAGCTGTTTTTT CATSHPEEGELFF
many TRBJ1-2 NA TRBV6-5 TGTGCCAGCAAACAGAACTATGGCTACACCTTC CASKQNYGYTF
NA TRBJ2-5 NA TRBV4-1 TGCGCCAGCAGCCAAGATGGGAGAGAAGAGACCCAGTACTTC CASSQDGREETQYF
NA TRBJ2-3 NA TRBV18 TGTGCCAGCTCATCCGTTAGCACAGATACGCAGTATTTT CASSSVSTDTQYF